Listed below are T cell receptor beta chains from one sample, sequenced in a study of response to subunit inactivated influenza vaccine. One entry per CDR3 protein results from TCRdb running MiXCR on the RT-PCR reads. The sample carries over 400,000 distinct CDR3 sequences, 10% to 15% recorded once. Sequenced here: PBMCs from blood, sampled roughly 47 days after vaccination. The receptor source for this set is a man aged 50 to 60 who received an inactivated influenza vaccine. The CDR3 runs from the conserved cysteine through the conserved F or W. Each record gives: CDR3 protein, V gene, J gene.

CSARGLAGGDNEQFF	TRBV20-1	TRBJ2-1
CASSFYILYNEQFF	TRBV2	TRBJ2-1
CASSLSVWSSYEQYF	TRBV7-9	TRBJ2-7
CASTPTGGVAGELFF	TRBV12-3/TRBV12-4	TRBJ2-2
CASSLAVGQGAWDTQYF	TRBV5-1	TRBJ2-3
CACSQVSTGELFF	TRBV14	TRBJ2-2
CSVALETQYF	TRBV29-1	TRBJ2-5
CASSLFQGGDEQYF	TRBV28	TRBJ2-7
CASSLRLASDEQFF	TRBV12-3/TRBV12-4	TRBJ2-1
CASSHGTGSGYTF	TRBV12-3/TRBV12-4	TRBJ1-2
CASSLDSLAGVGSYNEQFF	TRBV5-4	TRBJ2-1
CASSASGRPNNEQFF	TRBV7-9	TRBJ2-1
CASSSGINNEQFF	TRBV25-1	TRBJ2-1
CASSSSSGGPYEQYF	TRBV7-2	TRBJ2-7
CATSLDRGPYNEQFF	TRBV15	TRBJ2-1
CASSPKIIDTQYF	TRBV18	TRBJ2-3
CASSQDGSANGEQYF	TRBV4-3	TRBJ2-7
CASSPPSKGGHPSNYGYTF	TRBV4-1	TRBJ1-2
CASSLFGQGSSYEQYF	TRBV27	TRBJ2-7
CASSLRATVHNQPQHF	TRBV7-8	TRBJ1-5
CASRFPSGNEQFF	TRBV27	TRBJ2-1
CASSQNIGLSPLHF	TRBV4-1	TRBJ1-6
CASSSPGGGGYTF	TRBV28	TRBJ1-2
CATSGAGGPGELFF	TRBV24-1	TRBJ2-2
CASSLAQTGNQPQHF	TRBV12-3/TRBV12-4	TRBJ1-5